Each of the 28 T cell receptor beta chains below was sequenced from the same sample in a study of Tregs in tolerant kidney transplant recipients (dated by TCRdb to the late 2010s). Preparation of the library involved the immunoSEQ multiplex PCR assay. Imported from immuneACCESS, the table was reduced by TCRdb to in-frame sequences with V and J called. These copies leave out some clones; in studies compared against another copy, an unresolved V gene accounts for under half, and the cause of the remainder is not known. The sample has about 240,000 clones on record, roughly 80% of them singletons. The ten most abundant clones make up roughly 0.67% of the sample. The sample taken for sequencing was CD4+ T cells from blood. The receptor set was obtained from a human donor in good health.

This rearrangement joins TRBV9 to TRBJ1-2; D not certain. Per the germline V gene, CDR1 is SGDLS and CDR2 is YYNGEE. The V and J ends lost 2 bases and 3 bases respectively, with 11 bases between them. The CDR3 extends over 14 amino acids. This CDR3 reads CASSVLGEDYGYTF. As DNA, the CDR3 is TGTGCCAGCAGCGTCCTCGGGGAGGACTATGGCTACACCTTC. The full variable domain, with the rest looked up from reference TRBV9 and TRBJ1-2, is DSGVTQTPKHLITATGQRVTLRCSPRSGDLSVYWYQQSLDQGLQFLIQYYNGEERAKGNILERFSAQQFPDLHSELNLSSLELGDSALYFCASSVLGEDYGYTFGSGTRLTVV.

J is TRBJ2-5 and V is TRBV2; D remains ambiguous. CDR1 is SNHLY and CDR2 is FYNNEI in the germline V gene. Trimming took off 2 bases at V and 5 bases at J, with 9 bases between the two ends. This CDR3 spans 13 amino acids. CDR3 loop: CASSEYGMETQYF. The CDR3 region has the DNA TGTGCCAGCAGTGAATATGGGATGGAGACCCAGTACTTC.

J is TRBJ1-5 and V is TRBV6-1; D perhaps matches TRBD1 (5 bases). Trimming took 5 bases from V and 3 from J, leaving 11 bases between them. Germline V CDR1 and CDR2: MNHNS, SASEGT. The CDR3 is made up of 14 amino acids. CDR3 residues: CASSSGTDNQPQHF. The CDR3, as DNA: TGTGCCAGCAGTTCCGGGACGGACAATCAGCCCCAGCATTTT.

This clone was detected only a few times. The chain joins TRBV18 to TRBJ1-5; TRBD1 aligns across 8 bases. V was pared by 4 bases and J by 0 bases, with 5 bases of the junction left unmatched. The germline V gene has CDR1 KGHSH and CDR2 LQKENI. The CDR3 has 16 residues. The CDR3 loop reads CASSLATGGSNQPQHF. The CDR3, as DNA: TGTGCCAGCTCACTGGCTACAGGGGGTAGCAATCAGCCCCAGCATTTT.

The rearrangement uses TRBV30 and TRBJ1-4; D is uncertain. Germline assignment: CDR1 GTSNPN and CDR2 SVGIG (reference sequence). This CDR3 is 13 amino acids long. Trimming shortened V by 2 bases and J by 8 bases, and 12 bases separated the two germline ends. Here the CDR3 reads CAWSMLLGEKLFF. CDR3 coding DNA: TGTGCCTGGAGTATGCTTCTTGGGGAAAAACTGTTTTTT.

The chain uses TRBV7-3 and TRBJ2-7, with TRBD2 identical over 9 bases. Germline CDR1 reads SGHTA; CDR2 reads FQGTGA. CDR3 length: 16 residues. J lost 5 bases, V lost 0 bases, and 8 bases had no gene match. The CDR3 DNA sequence: TGTGCCAGCAGCTTAACATCTAGCGGGGTGCTCCACGAGCAGTACTTC. This codes for CASSLTSSGVLHEQYF.

The rearrangement joins TRBV5-1 to TRBJ2-1; the D is unclear. The CDR3 is made up of 13 amino acids. Germline loops: CDR1 SGHRS, CDR2 YFSETQ. Between the trimmed V and J ends, which lost 4 bases and 4 bases, there was a span of 9 bases. The CDR3 sequence: CASSPGPYNEQFF. The DNA of the CDR3 is TGCGCCAGCAGCCCCGGACCATACAATGAGCAGTTCTTC.

The chain has TRBV19 and TRBJ2-1; D may correspond to TRBD1 or TRBD2 (5 bases each). Per the germline V gene, CDR1 is LNHDA and CDR2 is SQIVND (reference sequence). V was cut by 7 bases and J by 2 bases, with 27 bases left in between. This CDR3 comprises 19 residues. The CDR3 DNA sequence: TGTGCCAGTACCCAGCTTGGCTTAAGCCGGGACGCGCCCTACAATGAGCAGTTCTTC. It translates to CASTQLGLSRDAPYNEQFF.

The gene calls are TRBV7-3 and TRBJ2-1, with D unclear. The CDR3 has 13 amino acids. Deletions cut 5 bases from V and 12 bases from J, with 17 bases between. The germline V gene encodes CDR1 SGHTA and CDR2 FQGTGA. The CDR3 sequence is CASSPDTLSGQFF. The CDR3 DNA reads as TGTGCCAGCAGCCCCGATACTTTATCTGGGCAGTTCTTC.

J is TRBJ2-3 and V is TRBV4-1, with D tentatively TRBD1 (6 bases). This CDR3 is 16 amino acids long. Trimming removed 3 bases from V and 6 bases from J, with 19 bases in between. CDR1 is MGHRA, CDR2 YSYEKL, per germline. DNA of the CDR3: TGCGCCAGCAGCCAGATTCTTCGACAGGTGGCTGATACGCAGTATTTT. Protein product: CASSQILRQVADTQYF.

The chain links TRBV6-5 to TRBJ2-3, with a weak D call TRBD2 (5 bases). This CDR3 is 14 amino acids long. V lost 6 bases and J 5 bases, leaving 15 bases between the germline ends. Germline CDR1 reads MNHEY; CDR2 reads SVGAGI. As DNA, the CDR3 is TGTGCCAGCAGAGGGCCTAGAGGGCTAGATACGCAGTATTTT. It is translated as CASRGPRGLDTQYF.

CDR3 loop: CSVGTVASGGEQFF. CDR3 DNA: TGCAGCGTTGGGACAGTTGCCTCCGGAGGTGAGCAGTTCTTC. The chain has TRBV29-1 and TRBJ2-1; D might be TRBD1 (6 bases). Germline V gene sequence: CDR1 SQVTM, CDR2 ANQGSEA. Trimming stripped 4 bases from V and 9 bases from J, with 19 bases between. This CDR3 comprises 14 residues.

This chain links TRBV9 with TRBJ2-3; D is possibly TRBD1 (5 bases). Germline V gives CDR1 SGDLS, CDR2 YYNGEE. CDR3 length equals 15 residues. The ends were cut back, 0 bases at V and 2 bases at J, with 10 bases in the middle. CDR3 nucleotide sequence: TGTGCCAGCAGCGTAGGGGGCGGATTCACAGATACGCAGTATTTT. Its translation: CASSVGGGFTDTQYF.

This chain joins TRBV15 and TRBJ2-5, with 12 bases aligning to TRBD2. Unmatched junction bases numbered 19, after V lost 0 bases and J lost 5 bases. From germline, CDR1 is LNHNV and CDR2 YYDKDF (reference sequence). The CDR3 consists of 21 residues. Here the CDR3 DNA reads TGTGCCACCAGCAGAGATCTCGCAGATCTCCGCACTAGCGGGAGGCGGGAGACCCAGTACTTC. Protein sequence: CATSRDLADLRTSGRRETQYF.

The chain recombines TRBV5-6 with TRBJ2-3; D is possibly TRBD1 (6 bases). Germline lookup yields CDR1 SGHDT and CDR2 YYEEEE. The CDR3 has 18 residues. V lost 1 base, J lost 0 bases, and 18 bases lay in between. This CDR3 is CASSLSGAYSISTDTQYF. The CDR3 coding sequence is TGTGCCAGCAGCTTGTCAGGGGCCTACTCTATTAGCACAGATACGCAGTATTTT.

The rearrangement links TRBV19 to TRBJ2-1; 7 bases match TRBD1. The V gene's germline CDR1 is LNHDA and CDR2 SQIVND (reference sequence). With V trimmed by 0 bases and J by 10 bases, 3 bases remained unmatched. The length of the CDR3 is 13 residues. The CDR3 sequence: CASSIEQGMEQFF. CDR3 DNA sequence: TGTGCCAGTAGTATAGAACAGGGGATGGAGCAGTTCTTC. Filled out from reference TRBV19 and TRBJ2-1, the complete variable domain reads DGGITQSPKYLFRKEGQNVTLSCEQNLNHDAMYWYRQDPGQGLRLIYYSQIVNDFQKGDIAEGYSVSREKKESFPLTVTSAQKNPTAFYLCASSIEQGMEQFFGPGTRLTVL.

The genes are TRBV4-1 and TRBJ1-5, with D uncertain. CDR3 length equals 15 residues. Germline V gives CDR1 MGHRA, CDR2 YSYEKL. The V end was cut by 1 base, the J end by 4 bases, with 11 bases between. The CDR3 DNA sequence: TGCGCCAGCAGCCAAGTGGTTCAGACAAATCAGCCCCAGCATTTT. Translating it yields CASSQVVQTNQPQHF.

The chain has TRBV7-9 and TRBJ2-1, with D hard to call. The CDR3 has 17 amino acids. The germline CDR1 and CDR2 sequences are SEHNR and FQNEAQ (reference sequence). With 5 bases removed from V and 3 bases from J, the gap between germline ends came to 20 bases. The CDR3, as DNA: TGTGCCAGCAGCCCCCCGGGCCATCGCTCCTACTACAATGAGCAGTTCTTC. This sequence encodes CASSPPGHRSYYNEQFF. Full variable domain (remainder filled in from reference TRBV7-9 and TRBJ2-1): DTGVSQNPRHKITKRGQNVTFRCDPISEHNRLYWYRQTLGQGPEFLTYFQNEAQLEKSRLLSDRFSAERPKGSFSTLEIQRTEQGDSAMYLCASSPPGHRSYYNEQFFGPGTRLTVL.

In DNA form, the CDR3 reads TGTGCCAGCAGTTACTCCAGAGCGGGAGGCGGGAGTGAGCAGTTCTTC. This codes for CASSYSRAGGGSEQFF. The J gene is TRBJ2-1, the V gene TRBV6-5; TRBD2 matches 9 bases. J lost 9 bases, V lost 0 bases, and 9 bases had no gene match. Germline V gene lookup returns CDR1 MNHEY and CDR2 SVGAGI. This CDR3 contains 16 residues.

This chain connects TRBV6-6 to TRBJ2-7; 7 bases are a match to TRBD1. The CDR3 loop spans 13 amino acids. Trimming removed 4 bases from V and 2 bases from J; junction bases left unmatched: 2. Germline CDR1 reads MNHNY; CDR2 reads SVGAGI (reference sequence). The CDR3 DNA follows: TGTGCCAGCAGTTTACAGGGGCCCTACGAGCAGTACTTC. Amino acid sequence: CASSLQGPYEQYF.

The CDR3 DNA reads as TGTGCCATCGGAGGGGACTCTGGGGCCAACGTCCTGACTTTC. Its protein product is CAIGGDSGANVLTF. The chain links TRBV10-3 to TRBJ2-6; TRBD2 might be the D (6 bases). The CDR3 consists of 14 residues. Trimming removed 8 bases from V and 0 bases from J, with 8 bases in between. Germline V gene data show CDR1 as ENHRY and CDR2 as SYGVKD.

In its sample, this clone was seen once. The chain recombines TRBV7-3 with TRBJ2-2, with D possibly being TRBD1 (6 bases). In germline, CDR1 is SGHTA, CDR2 FQGTGA. CDR3 length equals 15 residues. V was trimmed by 2 bases and J by 2 bases, leaving 9 bases between them. CDR3 sequence (DNA): TGTGCCAGCAGCTTACAGGGGCCCAACACCGGGGAGCTGTTTTTT. Protein product: CASSLQGPNTGELFF.

This chain links TRBV9 with TRBJ1-2; 9 bases match TRBD1. J lost 8 bases, V lost 0 bases, and 8 bases had no gene match. Germline CDR1 and CDR2: SGDLS and YYNGEE. There are 15 residues in the CDR3. The CDR3 protein is CASSVGGTGSRGYTF. The DNA of the CDR3 is TGTGCCAGCAGCGTAGGCGGGACAGGGTCTAGGGGCTACACCTTC.

This sequence joins TRBV6-1 and TRBJ1-5; D possibly corresponds to TRBD1 (6 bases). Germline V lookup: CDR1 MNHNS, CDR2 SASEGT. Trimming left V 8 bases short and J 5 bases short, with 16 bases between. This CDR3 is 14 amino acids long. CDR3 protein: CASEQGNNHQPQHF. The CDR3 DNA reads TGTGCCAGCGAACAGGGTAATAACCATCAGCCCCAGCATTTT.

V and J are TRBV15 and TRBJ2-2; D remains ambiguous. Germline V gene sequence: CDR1 LNHNV, CDR2 YYDKDF (reference sequence). This CDR3 comprises 14 residues. V dropped 8 bases and J dropped 5 bases, with 15 bases sitting between them. In DNA, the CDR3 is TGTGCCACCTCCCCCGATCCTCGAACCGGGGAGCTGTTTTTT. Translated: CATSPDPRTGELFF.

This chain connects TRBV19 to TRBJ2-7; TRBD2 might be the D (6 bases). V lost 3 bases and J 3 bases, leaving 15 bases between the germline ends. The CDR3 runs 15 residues. CDR1 LNHDA and CDR2 SQIVND come from the germline V gene (reference sequence). The CDR3 DNA reads TGTGCCAGTAGTATCCGGGACCCCGGGAGCTACGAGCAGTACTTC. Amino acid sequence: CASSIRDPGSYEQYF.

V gene TRBV5-4 combines with J gene TRBJ2-7; 8 positions agree with TRBD1. The CDR3 has 16 residues. The germline CDR1 and CDR2 sequences are SGHNT and YYREEE (reference sequence). V lost 5 bases and J lost 4; bases outside the gene matches: 14. The CDR3 sequence is CASSSPGQERQYEQYF. DNA for the CDR3: TGTGCCAGCAGTAGTCCGGGACAGGAAAGGCAATACGAGCAGTACTTC.

The chain uses TRBV21-1 and TRBJ1-3. TRBV21-1 is shown as a pseudogene. The CDR3 is 17 amino acids. DNA for the CDR3: TGTGCCAGCAGCAAAGCCCCATGTCTAAACTCTGGAAACACCATATATTTT. Its protein product is CASSKAPCLNSGNTIYF.